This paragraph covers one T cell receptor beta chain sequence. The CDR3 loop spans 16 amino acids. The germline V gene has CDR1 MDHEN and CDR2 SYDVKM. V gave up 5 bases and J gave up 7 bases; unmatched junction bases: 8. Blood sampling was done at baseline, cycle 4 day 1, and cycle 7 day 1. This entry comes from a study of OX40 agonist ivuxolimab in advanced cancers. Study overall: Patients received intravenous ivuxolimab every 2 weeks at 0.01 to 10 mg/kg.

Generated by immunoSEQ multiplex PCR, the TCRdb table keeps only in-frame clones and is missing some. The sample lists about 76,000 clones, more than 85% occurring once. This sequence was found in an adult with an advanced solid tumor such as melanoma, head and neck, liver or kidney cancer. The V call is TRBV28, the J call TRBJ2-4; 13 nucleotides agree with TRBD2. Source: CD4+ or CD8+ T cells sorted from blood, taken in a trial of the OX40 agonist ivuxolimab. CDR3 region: CASSGELAGGPNIQYF. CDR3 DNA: TGTGCCAGCAGTGGGGAACTAGCGGGGGGGCCGAACATTCAGTACTTC.